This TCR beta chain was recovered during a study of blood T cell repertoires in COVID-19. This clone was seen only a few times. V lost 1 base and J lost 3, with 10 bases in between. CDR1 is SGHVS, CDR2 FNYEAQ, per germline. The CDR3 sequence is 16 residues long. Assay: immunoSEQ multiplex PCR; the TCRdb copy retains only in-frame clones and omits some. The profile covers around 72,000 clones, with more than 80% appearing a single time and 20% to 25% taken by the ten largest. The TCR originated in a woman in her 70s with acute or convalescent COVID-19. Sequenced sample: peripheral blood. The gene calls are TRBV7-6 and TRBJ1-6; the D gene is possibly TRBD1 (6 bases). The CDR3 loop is CASSLGGLGYNSPLHF. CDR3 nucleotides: TGTGCCAGCAGCTTAGGGGGGCTCGGCTATAATTCACCCCTCCACTTT.